This T cell receptor beta chain was recorded in a study of blood T cell repertoires in COVID-19. Across the whole study: Spain, Italy and the United States supplied samples that represented acute and convalescent COVID-19.

The germline V gene encodes CDR1 SGHVS and CDR2 FQNEAQ. Trimming took 5 bases from V and 10 from J; bases not matched to a gene: 6. The CDR3 is 14 amino acids. Original methodology: Estimates of nucleated cell counts were drawn from the amplification of reference gene primers. Only in-frame clones appear in the TCRdb table, and some are missing; sequencing was by immunoSEQ multiplex PCR. V and J calls and clone size are given by that table; D and trimming were obtained from the DNA. The table lists 300,000 to 500,000 clones, around 87% of them singletons. This TCR was sampled from a young woman with acute COVID-19. The sequencing sample was made of PBMCs or T cells enriched from blood (not recorded which). The V and J genes are TRBV7-8 and TRBJ1-6; 9 positions agree with TRBD1. As DNA, the CDR3 is TGTGCCAGCAGCCTCCGACAGGGGGTGTCACCCCTCCACTTT. Its translation is CASSLRQGVSPLHF.